This TCR beta chain was profiled in a study of T cell responses to AZD1222 COVID-19 vaccine. Findings and limits, study-wide: Donors were chiefly white British, with a greater number of females, and clonal diversity was perhaps underestimated.

Regarding this clone: As yet, its antigen is unknown.

The CDR3 length is 12 residues. Trimming pared 5 bases from V and 11 bases from J, leaving 15 bases between. Germline V gene lookup returns CDR1 MDHEN and CDR2 SYDVKM. Only in-frame clones appear in the TCRdb table, and some are missing; sequencing was by immunoSEQ multiplex PCR. The repertoire holds under 150,000 clones, about 90% seen once, with roughly 8% in the top ten. This clonotype originated in an adult in good health. The J gene is TRBJ1-2, the V gene TRBV28; D unclear. Specimen: peripheral blood, collected on day 0 of AZD1222 vaccination. The DNA of the CDR3 is TGTGCCAGCAGTGAGGTCGCTTTAGGGTACACCTTC. Amino acid sequence: CASSEVALGYTF.